Below, 18 T cell receptor beta chains from the same sample are listed, as sequenced in a study of OX40 agonist ivuxolimab in advanced cancers. The method was immunoSEQ multiplex PCR; TCRdb's version includes in-frame clones alone and lacks a portion of them. The table shows roughly 59,000 clones, with around 85% occurring only once. Material: CD4+ or CD8+ T cells sorted from blood, obtained in a trial of the OX40 agonist ivuxolimab. These receptors all come from an adult with an advanced solid tumor such as melanoma, head and neck, liver or kidney cancer.

The rearrangement joins TRBV30 to TRBJ2-2; D is undetermined. The CDR3 loop spans 14 amino acids. Trimming left V 3 bases short and J 7 bases short, with 15 bases between. Germline CDR1 GTSNPN, CDR2 SVGIG (reference sequence). The CDR3 coding sequence is TGTGCCTGGAGCCCCGACGTAGTCGGCGGGGAGCTGTTTTTT. It is translated as CAWSPDVVGGELFF.

As DNA, the CDR3 is TGTGCCAGCTCACCCCAGGACAGGGTCAACTATGGCTACACCTTC. This sequence encodes CASSPQDRVNYGYTF. The gene calls are TRBV18 and TRBJ1-2, with 8 bases aligning to TRBD1. The CDR3 runs to 15 residues. V dropped 3 bases and J dropped 2; count of bases not matched to a gene: 5. Germline V gene data show CDR1 as KGHSH and CDR2 as LQKENI.

This chain links TRBV10-1 with TRBJ2-5; TRBD2 matches at 8 bases. J gave up 5 bases and V 2 bases, and 16 bases lay outside the gene matches. Per the germline V gene, CDR1 is WNHNN and CDR2 is SYGVQD (reference sequence). This CDR3 has 18 residues. The CDR3 protein is CASSEPPRRSSGRETQYF. The CDR3, as DNA: TGCGCCAGCAGTGAGCCCCCCCGGCGGTCTAGCGGGCGGGAGACCCAGTACTTC.

The CDR3 DNA is TGCGCCAGCAGCCCGCCTACTAGCGGGGGGTCCCAGACCCAGTACTTC. It codes for CASSPPTSGGSQTQYF. V is TRBV5-1 and J is TRBJ2-5, with 12 positions matching TRBD2. Trimming removed 4 bases from V and 6 bases from J; junction bases left unmatched: 10. The CDR3 is 16 residues long. Germline values: CDR1 SGHRS, CDR2 YFSETQ.

The genes are TRBV9 and TRBJ2-3; 8 nucleotides agree with TRBD2. This CDR3 region has 16 residues. Looked up from germline, CDR1 is SGDLS and CDR2 is YYNGEE. V dropped 0 bases and J dropped 6; count of bases not matched to a gene: 9. CDR3 residues: CASSVGNGGAADTQYF. CDR3 nucleotides: TGTGCCAGCAGCGTAGGGAACGGGGGGGCAGCGGATACGCAGTATTTT.

The rearrangement joins TRBV7-2 to TRBJ2-5; TRBD2 aligns across 12 bases. J gave up 6 bases and V 1 base, and 6 bases lay outside the gene matches. The CDR3 covers 16 residues. Looked up from germline, CDR1 is SGHTA and CDR2 is FQGNSA. In DNA form, the CDR3 reads TGTGCCAGCAGCTTAGTCTCTAGCGGGGGGGCCAAGACCCAGTACTTC. This codes for CASSLVSSGGAKTQYF.

This clone was counted only a few times. The rearrangement joins TRBV19 to TRBJ1-3; no clear D gene. Germline V gene sequence: CDR1 LNHDA, CDR2 SQIVND (reference sequence). The CDR3 sequence is 13 residues long. V lost 8 bases and J 4 bases, leaving 12 bases between the germline ends. In DNA form, the CDR3 reads TGTGCCAGTTCCGACTCCCCAGGAAACACCATATATTTT. Protein: CASSDSPGNTIYF.

V and J are TRBV18 and TRBJ2-7; D not certain. The germline CDR1 and CDR2 sequences are KGHSH and LQKENI. V was shortened by 2 bases and J by 5 bases, with 10 bases between the two germline ends. This CDR3 has 13 amino acids. CDR3 DNA sequence: TGTGCCAGCTCACCATCCTTGGGCGACGAGCAGTACTTC. Its translation is CASSPSLGDEQYF.

This sequence joins TRBV25-1 and TRBJ1-1; D might be TRBD1 (6 bases). Trimming removed 4 bases from V and 7 bases from J, with 13 bases in between. The CDR3 contains 13 residues. Germline lookup yields CDR1 MGHDK and CDR2 SYGVNS. CDR3 residues: CASSAYRDNEAFF. The CDR3, as DNA: TGTGCCAGCAGTGCTTACCGGGACAATGAAGCTTTCTTT.

This clone was counted only a few times. The chain combines TRBV6-1 with TRBJ2-3; 7 positions agree with TRBD2. V gave up 2 bases and J gave up 0 bases; unmatched junction bases: 5. Germline CDR1 MNHNS, CDR2 SASEGT. The CDR3 consists of 16 residues. CDR3 region: CASSERGGASTDTQYF. The CDR3 DNA is TGTGCCAGCAGTGAACGGGGAGGGGCCAGCACAGATACGCAGTATTTT.

About this clone itself: A read error is possible here, since a much larger clone lies one base away. Other nucleotide sequences from this sample produce the same CDR3. The chain combines TRBV18 with TRBJ1-1; TRBD1 matches 8 bases. Per the germline V gene, CDR1 is KGHSH and CDR2 is LQKENI. The CDR3 is 13 residues long. V gave up 5 bases and J gave up 4 bases; unmatched junction bases: 3. This CDR3 is CASSVTGGTEAFF. The CDR3 DNA sequence: TGTGCCAGCTCAGTTACAGGGGGCACTGAAGCTTTCTTT.

CDR3 DNA sequence: TGTGCCAGCAATCACGTCACCGGGGAGCTGTTTTTT. Encoded protein: CASNHVTGELFF. The J gene is TRBJ2-2, the V gene TRBV10-3; D unresolved. The CDR3 has 12 residues. Looked up from germline, CDR1 is ENHRY and CDR2 is SYGVKD. With 10 bases removed from V and 4 bases from J, the gap between germline ends came to 10 bases.

The J gene is TRBJ2-6, the V gene TRBV7-2; D ambiguous. The germline V and J ends were trimmed by 1 base and 2 bases, with 6 bases remaining between them. Germline V gene lookup returns CDR1 SGHTA and CDR2 FQGNSA. The CDR3 has 15 residues. The CDR3: CASSLELAGANVLTF. The CDR3, as DNA: TGTGCCAGCAGCTTAGAATTGGCTGGGGCCAACGTCCTGACTTTC.

This clone turned up a few times. The V and J genes are TRBV5-1 and TRBJ1-3; D unclear. The CDR3 extends over 15 amino acids. The germline CDR1 and CDR2 sequences are SGHRS and YFSETQ. V was shortened by 0 bases and J by 0 bases, with 7 bases between the two germline ends. This CDR3 is CASSLAASSGNTIYF. The DNA for the CDR3 is TGCGCCAGCAGCTTGGCCGCGAGCTCTGGAAACACCATATATTTT.

This clone showed up just once. V usage is TRBV30 and J usage is TRBJ1-2; D gene uncertain. Per the germline V gene, CDR1 is GTSNPN and CDR2 is SVGIG (reference sequence). The CDR3 spans 12 residues. The V gene lost 0 bases and the J gene lost 14 bases, with 16 bases spanning the gap. The CDR3 DNA follows: TGTGCCTGGAGTGTATTAGTTCATACGGAAACCTTC. This sequence encodes CAWSVLVHTETF.

The rearrangement joins TRBV19 to TRBJ2-2; no definite D call. The CDR3 is 14 residues long. Germline assignment: CDR1 LNHDA and CDR2 SQIVND (reference sequence). V was pared by 1 base and J by 1 base, with 4 bases between. DNA for the CDR3: TGTGCCAGTAGTATAGGGGGGAACACCGGGGAGCTGTTTTTT. This translates into CASSIGGNTGELFF.

The chain is built from TRBV5-1 and TRBJ1-2; D is unresolved. The CDR3 loop spans 12 amino acids. V shed 0 bases and J shed 2 bases, with 2 bases lying between them. The germline gives CDR1 SGHRS, CDR2 YFSETQ. The DNA for the CDR3 is TGCGCCAGCAGCTTGGACAACTATGGCTACACCTTC. Amino acids: CASSLDNYGYTF.

The chain employs TRBV19 and TRBJ2-1; no clear D. Germline V gene lookup returns CDR1 LNHDA and CDR2 SQIVND (reference sequence). V was clipped by 2 bases and J by 3 bases, with 5 bases between them. The CDR3 runs 13 residues. The CDR3, as DNA: TGTGCCAGTAGTATAAACGGCTACAATGAGCAGTTCTTC. Translated: CASSINGYNEQFF.